A selection of T cell receptor beta chains follows, all from one sample in a study of Graves' ophthalmopathy and Graves' hyperthyroidism. TCRdb itself ran the multiplex PCR reads through MiXCR, one entry per CDR3 protein. Seen here are 580,000 or so distinct CDR3 sequences, less than 45% observed once, and the top ten hold less than 4.5%. Sequencing was performed on peripheral blood or thyroid tissue (not recorded which). The receptors originated from an adult man with Graves' hyperthyroidism. CDR3s include the opening cysteine and the closing phenylalanine or tryptophan. A D gene is named only where the DNA matches it firmly. Only part of the rows carry a size: once, few, many, or a class if the clone is expanded.

TRBD1 TRBJ2-7 many TRBV3-1 TGTGCCAGCAGAAAGGGACAGAGCTACGAGCAGTACTTC CASRKGQSYEQYF
. TRBJ1-1 few TRBV6-9 TGTGCCAGCAGTTACGAGGGGTCGGGAACCCCCGGGTTTTTCACTGAAGCTTTCTTT CASSYEGSGTPGFFTEAFF
. TRBJ2-7 . TRBV5-1 TGCGCCAGCAACTTGGCCGGAAGTCGGAGCCTCTACGAGCAGTACTTC CASNLAGSRSLYEQYF
TRBD2 TRBJ2-7 . TRBV20-1 TGCAGTGCCAGCAGCGGGGGACACGGTAACTACGAGCAGTACTTC CSASSGGHGNYEQYF
. TRBJ1-1 . TRBV19 TGTGCCAGTAGTCCGAACAGAATAATGAACACTGAAGCTTTCTTT CASSPNRIMNTEAFF
. TRBJ1-6 . TRBV28 TGTGCCAGCAGTTTATCCACTGCTTCACCCCTCCACTTT CASSLSTASPLHF
TRBD2 TRBJ2-7 many TRBV7-3 TGTGCCAGCAGCTTAACTGCGGGAGCTGGATACGAGCAGTACTTC CASSLTAGAGYEQYF
. TRBJ1-6 many TRBV25-1 TGTGCCAGCAGTGAAGGTTTAGGGGATAATTCACCCCTCCACTTT CASSEGLGDNSPLHF
. TRBJ1-2 . TRBV11-3 TGTGCCAGCAGCTTAGGTCTCAGCTCGGGCTCTAACTATGGCTACACCTTC CASSLGLSSGSNYGYTF
. TRBJ1-1 . TRBV2 TGTGCCGGGACCTGGGGGGCAGGAAACACTGAAGCTTTCTTT CAGTWGAGNTEAFF
. TRBJ1-4 . TRBV7-2 TGTGCCAGCAGCTTAGCCAGGGCTAGCAAGGCAACTAATGAAAAACTGTTTTTT CASSLARASKATNEKLFF
. TRBJ2-7 once TRBV19 TGTGCCAGTAGTATGCCCGTCGGGGCCGCCCTCTACGAGCAGTACTTC CASSMPVGAALYEQYF
. TRBJ1-1 many TRBV7-9 TGTGCCAGCAGCGTCAGGAACACTGAAGCTTTCTTT CASSVRNTEAFF
. TRBJ2-7 many TRBV5-1 TGTGCCAGCAGCTCCGACAACTCCTACGAGCAGTACTTC CASSSDNSYEQYF
. TRBJ2-7 many TRBV7-6 TGTGCCAGCAGCTTAGAGGGTGGGCCCTCCTACGAGCAGTACTTC CASSLEGGPSYEQYF
. TRBJ1-4 many TRBV27 TGTGCCAGCAGTTTCAATGGGGGGCGTGAAAAACTGTTTTTT CASSFNGGREKLFF
. TRBJ1-1 few TRBV6-5 TGTGCCAGCAGTTACTCACAGGGATACACTGAAGCTTTCTTT CASSYSQGYTEAFF
. TRBJ2-5 once TRBV11-1 TGTGCCAGCAGCTCCCAAACCGGGGAGACCCAGTACTTC CASSSQTGETQYF
. TRBJ1-1 . TRBV13 TGTGCCAGCAGCTCGGAGGGGACTGCAACTTTCTTT CASSSEGTATFF
TRBD1 TRBJ1-1 . TRBV5-1 TGCGCCAGCAGCATACGACAGGGTACCGGCACTGAAGCTTTCTTT CASSIRQGTGTEAFF
. TRBJ1-5 few TRBV12-3/TRBV12-4 TGTGCCAGCAGTTTTGGAGGCCTGGGGTTGTTTAGCAATCAGCCCCAGCATTTT CASSFGGLGLFSNQPQHF
. TRBJ1-1 many TRBV7-8 TGTGCCAGCAGCTTAGTCCCCAGCTTGAACACTGAAGCTTTCTTT CASSLVPSLNTEAFF
. TRBJ2-5 many TRBV29-1 TGCAGCGTGCCGGCCGGGGCCCGGGAAGAGACCCAGTACTTC CSVPAGAREETQYF
TRBD1 TRBJ1-1 . TRBV29-1 TGCAGCGTTCTAGACAGGGGGCGGACTGAAGCTTTCTTT CSVLDRGRTEAFF
. TRBJ1-2 many TRBV9 TGTGCCAGCAGCGCAGACAGTTATTCTAACTATGGCTACACCTTC CASSADSYSNYGYTF
TRBD1 TRBJ2-2 many TRBV29-1 TGCAGCGTTGCGAGGACAGGGATGAGCGCCGGGGAGCTGTTTTTT CSVARTGMSAGELFF
. TRBJ1-5 many TRBV12-5 TGTGCTAGTGGTTTCGGTGAACAGGTCAATCAGCCCCAGCATTTT CASGFGEQVNQPQHF
TRBD1 TRBJ1-2 few TRBV20-1 TGCAGTGCTCAGACAGGGCAGAACTATGGCTACACCTTC CSAQTGQNYGYTF
TRBD1 TRBJ1-1 . TRBV7-2 TGTGCCAGCAGCCAGGATGGGGGACAGGGTCGAGCTTTCTTT CASSQDGGQGRAFF
TRBD2 TRBJ2-7 . TRBV7-8 TGTGCCAGCAGCTTAGCTGGGGCTAGCGGGAGGGGCTCCTACGAGCAGTACTTC CASSLAGASGRGSYEQYF
. TRBJ2-7 . TRBV4-1 TGCGCCAGCAGCCAATTTCTACTAAGCTCCTACGAGCAGTACTTC CASSQFLLSSYEQYF
TRBD2 TRBJ2-7 few TRBV27 TGTGCCAGCAGCGCACGCGGGACTAGCGGGTTCTACGAGCAGTACTTC CASSARGTSGFYEQYF
. TRBJ2-1 few TRBV2 TGTGCCAGCAGTGGAGACTTGAAAAATGAGCAGTTCTTC CASSGDLKNEQFF
TRBD1 TRBJ2-6 . TRBV24-1 TGTGCCAGCAGAGATCCAGGGGGCTCTGGGGCCAACGTCCTGACTTTC CASRDPGGSGANVLTF
TRBD1 TRBJ1-1 many TRBV12-3/TRBV12-4 TGTGCCAGCAGTTTTACTGGACAGGCTGAAGCTTTCTTT CASSFTGQAEAFF
. TRBJ1-2 . TRBV29-1 TGCAGCGTTATGGGTGGCTACACCTTC CSVMGGYTF
. TRBJ1-5 many TRBV5-6 TGTGCCAGCAGCTTGAGGTTAGGGTTGAGCAATCAGCCCCAGCATTTT CASSLRLGLSNQPQHF
. TRBJ2-7 . TRBV7-6 TGTGCCAGCAGCCCCCTCGCCGGGGACGAGCAGTACTTC CASSPLAGDEQYF
. TRBJ1-5 . TRBV19 TGTGCCAGTAGTATAGAAGCAGGAGGGGGGATTAGCAATCAGCCCCAGCATTTT CASSIEAGGGISNQPQHF
. TRBJ2-6 . TRBV20-1 TGCAGTGCTAGACGGAACTCTGGGGCCAACGTCCTGACTTTC CSARRNSGANVLTF
. TRBJ2-7 many TRBV12-3/TRBV12-4 TGTGCCAGCAGTTTAGCGCGAAGGGCATACGAGCAGTACTTC CASSLARRAYEQYF
TRBD1 TRBJ1-4 . TRBV20-1 TGCAGTGCTCCAGACAGGGAAAATGGAAAACTGTTTTTT CSAPDRENGKLFF